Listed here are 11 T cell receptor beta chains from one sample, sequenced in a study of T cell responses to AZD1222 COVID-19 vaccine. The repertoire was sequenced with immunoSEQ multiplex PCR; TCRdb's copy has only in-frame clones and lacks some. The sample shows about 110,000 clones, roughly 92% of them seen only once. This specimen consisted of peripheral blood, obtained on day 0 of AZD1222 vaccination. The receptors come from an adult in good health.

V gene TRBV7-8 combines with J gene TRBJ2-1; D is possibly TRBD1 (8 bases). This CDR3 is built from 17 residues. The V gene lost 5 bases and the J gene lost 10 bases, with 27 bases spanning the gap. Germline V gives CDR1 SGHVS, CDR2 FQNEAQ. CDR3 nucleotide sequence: TGTGCCAGCAGCCCCCCCCAGGGGGCGGGGGTCCCTCGGGAGCAGTTCTTC. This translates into CASSPPQGAGVPREQFF.

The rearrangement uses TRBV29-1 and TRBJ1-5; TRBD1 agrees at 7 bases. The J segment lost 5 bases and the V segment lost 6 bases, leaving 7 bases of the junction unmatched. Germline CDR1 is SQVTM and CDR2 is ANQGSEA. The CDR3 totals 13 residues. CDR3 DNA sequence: TGCAGCGTCGAAACAGGGGTGGATCAGCCCCAGCATTTT. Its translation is CSVETGVDQPQHF. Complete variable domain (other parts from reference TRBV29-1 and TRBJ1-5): SAVISQKPSRDICQRGTSLTIQCQVDSQVTMMFWYRQQPGQSLTLIATANQGSEATYESGFVIDKFPISRPNLTFSTLTVSNMSPEDSSIYLCSVETGVDQPQHFGDGTRLSIL.

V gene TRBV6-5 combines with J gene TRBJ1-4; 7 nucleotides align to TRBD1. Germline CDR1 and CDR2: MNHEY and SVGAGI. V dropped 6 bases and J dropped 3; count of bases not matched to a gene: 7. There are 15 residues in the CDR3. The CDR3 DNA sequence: TGTGCCAGCAGCACAGGGGCGAGGGCTAATGAAAAACTGTTTTTT. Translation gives CASSTGARANEKLFF.

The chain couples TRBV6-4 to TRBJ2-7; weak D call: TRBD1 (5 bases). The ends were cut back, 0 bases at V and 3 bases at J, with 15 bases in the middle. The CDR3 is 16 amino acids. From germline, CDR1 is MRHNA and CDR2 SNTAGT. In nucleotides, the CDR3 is TGTGCCAGCAGTGACTCAGGGGTCTACCCCCACTACGAGCAGTACTTC. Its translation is CASSDSGVYPHYEQYF.

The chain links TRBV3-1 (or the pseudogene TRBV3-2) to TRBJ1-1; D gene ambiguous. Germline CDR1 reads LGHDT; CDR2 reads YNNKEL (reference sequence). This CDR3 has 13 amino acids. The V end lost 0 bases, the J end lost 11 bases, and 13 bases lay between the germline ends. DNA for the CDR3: TGTGCCAGCAGCCAAGATGGTGGAAGCAGGGCTTTCTTT. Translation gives CASSQDGGSRAFF.

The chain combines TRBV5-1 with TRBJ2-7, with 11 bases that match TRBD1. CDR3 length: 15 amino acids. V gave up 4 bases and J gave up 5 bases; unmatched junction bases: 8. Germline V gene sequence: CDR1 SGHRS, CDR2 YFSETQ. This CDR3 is CASSRTGTGGDEQYF. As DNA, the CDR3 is TGCGCCAGCAGCAGGACCGGGACAGGGGGTGACGAGCAGTACTTC.

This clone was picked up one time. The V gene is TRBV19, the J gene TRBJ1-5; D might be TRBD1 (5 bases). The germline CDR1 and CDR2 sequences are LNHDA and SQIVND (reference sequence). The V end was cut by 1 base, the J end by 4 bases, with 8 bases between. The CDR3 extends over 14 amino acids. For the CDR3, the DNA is TGTGCCAGTAGTATAGGTACAGGAAATCAGCCCCAGCATTTT. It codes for CASSIGTGNQPQHF.

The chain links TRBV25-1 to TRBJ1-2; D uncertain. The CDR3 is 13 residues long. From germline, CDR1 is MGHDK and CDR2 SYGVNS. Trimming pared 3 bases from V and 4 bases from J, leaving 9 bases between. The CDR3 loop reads CASSDRLSYGYTF. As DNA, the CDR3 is TGTGCCAGCAGTGACAGGCTCTCCTATGGCTACACCTTC.

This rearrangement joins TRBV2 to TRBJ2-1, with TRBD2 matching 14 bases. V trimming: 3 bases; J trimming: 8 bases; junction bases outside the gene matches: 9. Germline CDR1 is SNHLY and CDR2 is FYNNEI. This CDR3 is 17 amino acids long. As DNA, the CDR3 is TGTGCCAGCAGTGATCAGACTAGCGGGGGGGCATGGGATGAGCAGTTCTTC. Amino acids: CASSDQTSGGAWDEQFF. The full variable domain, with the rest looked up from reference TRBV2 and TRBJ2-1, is EPEVTQTPSHQVTQMGQEVILRCVPISNHLYFYWYRQILGQKVEFLVSFYNNEISEKSEIFDDQFSVERPDGSNFTLKIRSTKLEDSAMYFCASSDQTSGGAWDEQFFGPGTRLTVL.

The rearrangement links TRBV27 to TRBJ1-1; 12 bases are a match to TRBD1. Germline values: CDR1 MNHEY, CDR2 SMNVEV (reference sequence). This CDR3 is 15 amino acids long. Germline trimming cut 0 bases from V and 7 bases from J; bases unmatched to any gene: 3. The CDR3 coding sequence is TGTGCCAGCAGTTTATCAGGGACAGGGGGCGGTGAAGCTTTCTTT. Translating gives CASSLSGTGGGEAFF.

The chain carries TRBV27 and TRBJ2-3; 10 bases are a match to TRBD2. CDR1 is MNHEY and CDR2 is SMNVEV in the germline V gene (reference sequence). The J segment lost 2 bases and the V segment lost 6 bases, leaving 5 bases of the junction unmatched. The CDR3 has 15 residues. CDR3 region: CASRIAGGTTDTQYF. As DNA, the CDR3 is TGTGCCAGCAGGATAGCGGGGGGAACCACAGATACGCAGTATTTT.